These 2 T cell receptor beta chains originate from one sample sequenced in a study of early T cells in non-severe SARS-CoV-2 infection. TCRdb recomputed calls from the 5' RACE reads with MiXCR, one row per CDR3 protein. Altogether 70,000 to 95,000 distinct CDR3 sequences are present, roughly 9.6% being singletons, with the ten largest covering about 4.8%. The sequenced material came from whole blood. The receptors come from an adult who was a healthcare worker with PCR-confirmed SARS-CoV-2 infection or an uninfected control (not recorded which).

The genes are TRBV27 and TRBJ2-3; D not certain. The germline V gene encodes CDR1 MNHEY and CDR2 SMNVEV (reference sequence). V lost 6 bases, J lost 1 base, and 14 bases lay in between. The CDR3 has 15 residues. The CDR3 bases are TGTGCCAGCAGCCAAATCACCCTTGGCACAGATACGCAGTATTTT. This sequence encodes CASSQITLGTDTQYF.

This clonotype was detected ten times or more. The genes are TRBV28 and TRBJ1-2, with D maybe TRBD1 (5 bases). V was cut by 3 bases and J by 3 bases, with 8 bases left in between. Germline V gives CDR1 MDHEN, CDR2 SYDVKM. The CDR3 contains 13 residues. Here the CDR3 reads CASSLGRDYGYTF. The CDR3 region has the DNA TGTGCCAGCAGTTTGGGCAGGGACTATGGCTACACCTTC.